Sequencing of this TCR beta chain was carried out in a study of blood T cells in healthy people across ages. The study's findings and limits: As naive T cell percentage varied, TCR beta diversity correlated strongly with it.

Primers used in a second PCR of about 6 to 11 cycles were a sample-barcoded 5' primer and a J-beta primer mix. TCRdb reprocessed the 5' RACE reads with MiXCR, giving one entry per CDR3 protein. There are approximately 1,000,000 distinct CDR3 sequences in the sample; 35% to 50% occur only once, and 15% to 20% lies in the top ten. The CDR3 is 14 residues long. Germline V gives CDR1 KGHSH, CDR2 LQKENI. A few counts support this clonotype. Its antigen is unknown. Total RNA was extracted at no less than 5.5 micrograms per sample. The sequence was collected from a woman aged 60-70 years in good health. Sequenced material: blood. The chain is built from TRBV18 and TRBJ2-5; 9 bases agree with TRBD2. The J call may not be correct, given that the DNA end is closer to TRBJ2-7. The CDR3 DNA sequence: TGTGCCAGCTCACCGGCTAGCGGGGTCCACGAGCAGTACTTC. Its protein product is CASSPASGVHEQYF.